The present T cell receptor beta chain was sequenced within a study of human T cells and chemical hapten exposure. Overall study context: Patients' scalps got diphenylcyclopropenone weekly throughout the roughly 25-week study.

Indicated time point: patch test 1, 2 weeks after DPC sensitization. Treatment in this sample: therapeutic diphenylcyclopropenone sensitization with weekly scalp DPC. This CDR3 spans 15 amino acids. Germline V lookup: CDR1 MDHEN, CDR2 SYDVKM. The V and J ends lost 6 bases and 4 bases respectively, with 16 bases between them. TCRdb analysed the RACE reads with MiXCR anew, one entry per CDR3 protein. The profile covers around 380,000 distinct CDR3 sequences, with about 4.8% appearing a single time and around 2.3% taken by the ten largest. The table lists this clonotype with many counts. This receptor was taken from a woman aged 50 to 60 with alopecia areata. Some clones in this sample may be carry-over from other donors' samples. The starting material was whole blood, obtained in connection with sensitization to the hapten diphenylcyclopropenone (DPC). The gene calls are TRBV28 and TRBJ2-1; possibly TRBD2 for D (5 bases). The CDR3 sequence is CASSRVGAPYNEQFF. The CDR3 nucleotides are TGTGCCAGCAGCCGCGTGGGAGCCCCTTACAATGAGCAGTTCTTC.